This T cell receptor beta chain was documented in a study of identical twins. Regarding the study as a whole: Low generation probability was overrepresented in out-of-frame alpha sequences shared by twins. Part of the zero-insertion signal could reflect confounding by invariant MAIT and iNKT cells.

The CDR3 has 15 amino acids. Trimming shortened V by 2 bases and J by 2 bases, and 9 bases separated the two germline ends. Each cDNA held unique molecular identifiers, and template switching gave it a universal primer site. TCRdb recomputed calls from the 5' RACE reads with MiXCR, one row per CDR3 protein. The sample consists of 400,000 to 550,000 distinct CDR3 sequences, 13% to 15% of them appearing once. This clonotype was seen ten or more times. Its antigen is not identified. These data also featured in a second study, about yellow fever vaccine responses in identical twins. That source reports: Vaccine-induced T cell responses in twins were reportedly observed to appear partly convergent, partly personalized.

V usage is TRBV12-3 or TRBV12-4 and J usage is TRBJ2-2, with D perhaps matching TRBD2 (6 bases). The sequenced sample was CD4+ T cells sorted from blood. This receptor was obtained from a woman younger than 30 in good health. The CDR3 reads CASSLTGVNTGELFF. CDR3 nucleotides: TGTGCCAGCAGTTTAACGGGGGTAAACACCGGGGAGCTGTTTTTT.